What follows describes a single T cell receptor (beta chain). The source of the sample is a study of blood T cell repertoires in COVID-19. V shed 1 base, J shed 5 bases, and the junction held 2 bases outside the gene matches. The germline gives CDR1 LGHNA, CDR2 YNFKEQ. The CDR3 extends over 14 amino acids. Authors' processing steps: Amplification with reference gene primers provided the estimates of nucleated cell counts. Assay: immunoSEQ multiplex PCR; the TCRdb copy retains only in-frame clones and omits some. V and J calls plus clone size are reproduced from that table; the DNA served to infer D and trimming. Of about 180,000 clones detected, roughly 78% appear once; the ten largest clones hold 6.5%.

This TCR derives from a man in his sixties or seventies with active or convalescent COVID-19. The rearrangement joins TRBV4-2 to TRBJ2-1; 7 nucleotides agree with TRBD2. Sequenced input: peripheral blood. The CDR3, as DNA: TGTGCCAGCAGCCAAGGGACTAGAAACAATGAGCAGTTCTTC. Residues: CASSQGTRNNEQFF.